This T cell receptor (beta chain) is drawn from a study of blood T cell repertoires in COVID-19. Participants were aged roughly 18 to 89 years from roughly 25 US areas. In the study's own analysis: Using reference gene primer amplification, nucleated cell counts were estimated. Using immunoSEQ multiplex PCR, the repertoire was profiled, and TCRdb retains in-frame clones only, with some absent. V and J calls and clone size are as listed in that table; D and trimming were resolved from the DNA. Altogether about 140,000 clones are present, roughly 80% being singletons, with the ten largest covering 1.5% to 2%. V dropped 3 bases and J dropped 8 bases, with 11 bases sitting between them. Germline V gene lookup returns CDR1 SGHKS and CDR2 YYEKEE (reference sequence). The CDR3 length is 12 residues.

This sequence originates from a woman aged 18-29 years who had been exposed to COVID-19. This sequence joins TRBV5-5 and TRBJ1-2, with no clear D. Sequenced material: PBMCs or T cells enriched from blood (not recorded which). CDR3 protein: CASSWESWGYTF. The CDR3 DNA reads TGTGCCAGCAGCTGGGAGTCGTGGGGCTACACCTTC.